The rows below give T cell receptor beta chains drawn from one sample of a study of CD8 T cells in Susac syndrome. TCRdb redid the calling of the immunoSEQ multiplex PCR reads with MiXCR, one entry per CDR3 protein. The sample consists of about 300,000 distinct CDR3 sequences, approximately 85% of them appearing once. Sequencing was performed on CD8+ T cells from PBMCs. These receptors were collected from a human donor with multiple sclerosis. The CDR3 runs from the conserved cysteine through the conserved F or W. Fields, in order: J gene, V gene, clone size, D gene, CDR3 DNA, CDR3 protein. A D gene is named only where the DNA matches it firmly. Where a row states a size, it is once, few, many or the class of an expanded clone; other rows omit it.

J: TRBJ2-1; V: TRBV29-1; size: .; D: TRBD2; DNA: TGCAGCGTAGATACTAGCGCAACCCATAACGGCCCAAACTACAATGAGCAGTTCTTC; CDR3: CSVDTSATHNGPNYNEQFF
J: TRBJ2-3; V: TRBV14; size: .; D: TRBD2; DNA: TGTGCCAGCAGCCAAAGGCAGCGGGAGCGATCAGATACGCAGTATTTT; CDR3: CASSQRQRERSDTQYF
J: TRBJ2-7; V: TRBV6-5; size: few; D: .; DNA: TGTGCCAGCAGTTACTCCGGTGCTAGCACCACCTACGAGCAGTACTTC; CDR3: CASSYSGASTTYEQYF
J: TRBJ2-1; V: TRBV24-1; size: .; D: TRBD2; DNA: TGTGCCACCAGTGATTTGCCTCGGACTAGCGGGAGGGCTGAGCAGTTCTTC; CDR3: CATSDLPRTSGRAEQFF
J: TRBJ1-6; V: TRBV20-1; size: .; D: .; DNA: TGCAGTGCTACACACAGGGACCCCCGACCACCCCTCCACTTT; CDR3: CSATHRDPRPPLHF
J: TRBJ2-2; V: TRBV6-2/TRBV6-3; size: .; D: TRBD2; DNA: TGTGCCAGCAGTTACTACGGACTAGCGGAGGGGACCGGGGAGCTGTTTTTT; CDR3: CASSYYGLAEGTGELFF
J: TRBJ2-3; V: TRBV3-1; size: .; D: .; DNA: TGTGCCAGCAGCCAAGATGGATTCACAGATACGCAGTATTTT; CDR3: CASSQDGFTDTQYF
J: TRBJ2-1; V: TRBV20-1; size: .; D: TRBD2; DNA: TGCAGTGACCTAGCGGGCGAATACAATGAGCAGTTCTTC; CDR3: CSDLAGEYNEQFF
J: TRBJ2-1; V: TRBV11-2; size: .; D: .; DNA: TGTGCCAACCCAACGACCGGGACGAGGGAAGATGAGCAGCTCTTC; CDR3: CANPTTGTREDEQLF
J: TRBJ1-4; V: TRBV7-9; size: .; D: .; DNA: TGTGCCAGCAGTTCAGCTCCCGGACGCGCGGAATTT; CDR3: CASSSAPGRAEF
J: TRBJ2-1; V: TRBV4-3; size: .; D: .; DNA: TGCGCCAGCAGCCAAGATCGCGCCCCAGGAGTCGCCGGGGCCAATGAGCAGTTCTTC; CDR3: CASSQDRAPGVAGANEQFF
J: TRBJ1-2; V: TRBV9; size: .; D: .; DNA: TGTGCCAGCAGCCAACAGGACAGTGAGAAGAGGAACTATGGCTACACCTTC; CDR3: CASSQQDSEKRNYGYTF
J: TRBJ2-3; V: TRBV6-5; size: .; D: .; DNA: TGTGCCAGCAGTTACTCGGAGATAGGGAGCACAGATACGCAGTATTTT; CDR3: CASSYSEIGSTDTQYF
J: TRBJ2-5; V: TRBV20-1; size: .; D: .; DNA: TGCAGTGCTAGAGAACTGTACCAAGAGACCCAGTACTTC; CDR3: CSARELYQETQYF